The 2 T cell receptor beta chains presented below share a single source sample, sequenced in a study of chemoradiotherapy in HPV16-positive cancers. Generated by immunoSEQ multiplex PCR, the TCRdb table keeps only in-frame clones and is missing some. The sample lists under 30,000 clones; roughly 95% were seen once. This specimen was taken from a patient who underwent chemoradiotherapy. The receptors here all came from a human donor with HPV-associated anogenital cancer.

The chain links TRBV19 to TRBJ1-5; D possibly corresponds to TRBD1 (6 bases). V gave up 5 bases and J gave up 0 bases, with 17 bases separating them. This CDR3 has 17 residues. CDR1 LNHDA and CDR2 SQIVND come from the germline V gene (reference sequence). The CDR3 DNA sequence: TGTGCCAGTAGTCCCAGGGCCCCGGGGGCTAGCAATCAGCCCCAGCATTTT. Its translation is CASSPRAPGASNQPQHF.

V usage is TRBV5-1 and J usage is TRBJ2-3, with a possible D match to TRBD1 (6 bases). V gave up 0 bases and J gave up 1 base, with 9 bases separating them. The V gene's germline CDR1 is SGHRS and CDR2 YFSETQ. The CDR3 contains 15 residues. The CDR3 region is CASSLDPGGTDTQYF. The CDR3 DNA reads as TGCGCCAGCAGCTTGGATCCAGGGGGCACAGATACGCAGTATTTT.